This T cell receptor beta chain is from a study of T-cell reconstitution after alpha-beta-depleted transplantation in children. Study observations and caveats: After transplant, high TCRbeta diversity at day 60 in some patients arose from surviving recipient T cells and thymic progenitors. At the one-year point after transplant, T-cell counts and TCRbeta diversity were found to come mostly from T cells that had been newly produced.

Unique molecular identifiers were incorporated into the prepared TCRbeta library. TCRdb redid the calling of the PCR reads with MiXCR, one entry per CDR3 protein. Found here are 780,000 or so distinct CDR3 sequences, 15% to 20% of them singletons; the top ten hold 5%. This clonotype has just a few counts. The antigen is unknown. Trimming took 3 bases from V and 4 from J, leaving 15 bases between them. From germline, CDR1 is SQVTM and CDR2 ANQGSEA. There are 14 residues in the CDR3. V and J are TRBV29-1 and TRBJ1-2; TRBD1 might be the D (5 bases). This receptor was obtained from a male patient younger than 18 who had a stem cell transplant for acute lymphoblastic leukemia, so the T cells may come from the graft donor. The starting material was PBMCs, mostly from graft donor cells, obtained 360 days after TCRalphabeta/CD19-depleted stem cell transplant. CDR3 nucleotide sequence: TGCAGCGTTGAGGGTGGGGCGGTCCTCTATGGCTACACCTTC. Residues: CSVEGGAVLYGYTF. The full variable domain, its missing parts supplied by reference TRBV29-1 and TRBJ1-2, is SAVISQKPSRDICQRGTSLTIQCQVDSQVTMMFWYRQQPGQSLTLIATANQGSEATYESGFVIDKFPISRPNLTFSTLTVSNMSPEDSSIYLCSVEGGAVLYGYTFGSGTRLTVV.